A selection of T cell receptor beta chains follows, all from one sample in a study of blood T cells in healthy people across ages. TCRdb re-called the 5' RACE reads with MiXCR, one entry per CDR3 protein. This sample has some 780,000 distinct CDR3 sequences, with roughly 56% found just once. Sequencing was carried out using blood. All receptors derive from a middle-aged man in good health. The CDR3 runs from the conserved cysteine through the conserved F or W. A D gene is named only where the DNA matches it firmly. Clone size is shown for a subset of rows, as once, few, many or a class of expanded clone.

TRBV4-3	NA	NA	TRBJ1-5	TGCGCCAGCAGCGCCAATGTGGACAGAAATCAGCCCCAGCATTTT	CASSANVDRNQPQHF
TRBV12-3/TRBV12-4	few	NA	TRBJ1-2	TGTGCCAGCAGTCTATACAACTATGGCTACACCTTC	CASSLYNYGYTF
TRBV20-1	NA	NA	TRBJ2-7	TGCAGTGCTACCGCCGGGGCGGACTCCTACAATGAGCAGTACTTC	CSATAGADSYNEQYF
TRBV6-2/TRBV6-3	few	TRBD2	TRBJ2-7	TGTGCCAGCAGTACGGCCGGGACTAGCTTTTCCTACGAGCAGTACTTC	CASSTAGTSFSYEQYF
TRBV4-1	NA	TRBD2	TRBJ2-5	TGCGCCAGCAGCCAAGAGACTAGCGGGGGATTCCCAGAGACCCAGTACTTC	CASSQETSGGFPETQYF
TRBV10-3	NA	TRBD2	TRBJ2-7	TGTGCCATCAGTAATGGCGAGCGGGAGGGCAACAATGAGCAGTACTTC	CAISNGEREGNNEQYF
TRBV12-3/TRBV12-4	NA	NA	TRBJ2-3	TGTGCCAGCAGTTTAAGGCCAGGGCTCAGAGATACGCAGTATTTT	CASSLRPGLRDTQYF
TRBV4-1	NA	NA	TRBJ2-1	TGCGCCAGCAGCCAAGACGGTAGCTCTAGCTCCTACAATGAGCAGTTCTTC	CASSQDGSSSSYNEQFF
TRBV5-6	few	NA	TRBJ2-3	TGTGCCAGCAGCTGCCAATTTCGGCGCGTGGAATGTGGCACAGATACGCAGTATTTT	CASSCQFRRVECGTDTQYF
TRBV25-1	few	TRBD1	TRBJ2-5	TGTGCCAGTACGACAGGGCCCGAGACCCAGTACTTC	CASTTGPETQYF
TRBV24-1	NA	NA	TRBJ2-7	TGTGCCACCAGTGACATCGACAGGTCCGGCTCCTACGAGCAGTACTTC	CATSDIDRSGSYEQYF
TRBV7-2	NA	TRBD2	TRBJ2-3	TGTGCCAGCAGACGCGGGGGGGCAGGCACAGATACGCAGTATTTT	CASRRGGAGTDTQYF
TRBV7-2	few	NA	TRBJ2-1	TGTGCCAGCAGCTTAGCGTGGGGCAATGAGCAGTTCTTC	CASSLAWGNEQFF
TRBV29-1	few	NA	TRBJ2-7	TGCAGCGTTTCCGACGGCCCCTACGAGCAGTACTTC	CSVSDGPYEQYF
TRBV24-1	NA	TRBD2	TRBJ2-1	TGTGCCACCCGGGGGGCCTACAATGAGCAGTTCTTC	CATRGAYNEQFF
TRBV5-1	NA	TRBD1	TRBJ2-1	TGCGCCAGCAGCTCTCCGGCCGGGACAGGGGACAATGAGCAGTTCTTC	CASSSPAGTGDNEQFF